Following are 3 T cell receptor beta chains from one sample sequenced in a study of T cell repertoires in cytomegalovirus infection. TCRdb re-called the reads with MiXCR, one entry per CDR3 protein. The sample shows around 570,000 distinct CDR3 sequences, just under 40% of them seen only once. No antigen has been identified for these receptors. Material: cultured PBMCs, obtained from culture after CMV antigen stimulation. The source is a human donor in good health (CMV status not recorded). Some clones in this sample may be carry-over from other donors' samples.

This clonotype has more than one count but fewer than ten. The chain joins TRBV7-8 to TRBJ2-1; D unclear. CDR3 size: 15 residues. The V end was cut by 8 bases, the J end by 2 bases, with 16 bases between. Looked up from germline, CDR1 is SGHVS and CDR2 is FQNEAQ. CDR3 sequence reads: CASGPERWAYNEQFF. In nucleotides, the CDR3 is TGTGCCAGCGGACCGGAACGATGGGCCTACAATGAGCAGTTCTTC. Looking up the rest from reference TRBV7-8 and TRBJ2-1 gives the full variable domain: GAGVSQSPRYKVAKRGQDVALRCDPISGHVSLFWYQQALGQGPEFLTYFQNEAQLDKSGLPSDRFFAERPEGSVSTLKIQRTQQEDSAVYLCASGPERWAYNEQFFGPGTRLTVL.

Only a few counts were recorded for this clonotype. The chain uses TRBV4-3 and TRBJ1-2; no firm D call. V was trimmed by 0 bases and J by 4 bases, leaving 12 bases between them. The CDR3 runs to 15 residues. Per germline, CDR1 LGHNA and CDR2 YSLEER. The chain's CDR3 is CASSQDSGGSYGYTF. CDR3 DNA: TGCGCCAGCAGCCAAGATTCCGGAGGGAGCTATGGCTACACCTTC.

The sample holds many counts of this clonotype. CDR3 residues: CASSRSRDTQYF. In nucleotides, the CDR3 is TGTGCCAGCAGTCGCTCTCGGGATACGCAGTATTTT. The rearrangement uses TRBV7-2 and TRBJ2-3; D uncertain. Germline V lookup: CDR1 SGHTA, CDR2 FQGNSA. The length of the CDR3 is 12 residues. V lost 6 bases to trimming and J lost 6 bases, with 10 bases between them.